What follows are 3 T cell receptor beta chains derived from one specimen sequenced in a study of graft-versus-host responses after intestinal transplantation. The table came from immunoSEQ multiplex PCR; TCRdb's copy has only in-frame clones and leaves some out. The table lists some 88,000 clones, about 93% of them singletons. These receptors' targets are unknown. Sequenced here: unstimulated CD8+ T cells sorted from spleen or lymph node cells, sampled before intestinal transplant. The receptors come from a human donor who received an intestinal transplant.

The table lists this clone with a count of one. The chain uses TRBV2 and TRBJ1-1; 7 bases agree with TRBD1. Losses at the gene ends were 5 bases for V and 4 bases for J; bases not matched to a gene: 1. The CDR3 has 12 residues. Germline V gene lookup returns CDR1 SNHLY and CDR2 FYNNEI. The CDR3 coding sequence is TGTGCCAGCAGTACAGGGGCCACTGAAGCTTTCTTT. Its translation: CASSTGATEAFF.

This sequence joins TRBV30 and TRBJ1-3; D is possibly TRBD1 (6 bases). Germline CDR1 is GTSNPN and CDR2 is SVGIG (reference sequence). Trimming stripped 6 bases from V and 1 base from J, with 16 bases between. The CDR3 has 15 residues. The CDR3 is CACNHRVRSGNTIYF. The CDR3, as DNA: TGTGCCTGCAATCACAGGGTAAGGTCTGGAAACACCATATATTTT.

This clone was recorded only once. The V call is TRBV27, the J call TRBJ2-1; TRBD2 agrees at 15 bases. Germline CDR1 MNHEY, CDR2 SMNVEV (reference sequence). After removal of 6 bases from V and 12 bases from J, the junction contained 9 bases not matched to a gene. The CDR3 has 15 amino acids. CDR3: CASSRGLAGGRGQFF. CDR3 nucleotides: TGTGCCAGCAGCCGCGGACTAGCGGGGGGGCGGGGGCAGTTCTTC.